This TCR beta chain was retrieved from a study of blood T cells in healthy people across ages. Study at large: With template switching, about one barcoded beta molecule was captured per two T cells.

Findings and limits, study-wide: TCR beta diversity, measured per million T cells, fell in a roughly linear way with age. A conclusive naive versus antigen-experienced comparison was prevented by the unsorted PBMCs.

This clonotype was seen a handful of times. What it recognizes is unknown. CDR3 length: 14 amino acids. Trimming removed 1 base at V and 0 bases at J, with 7 bases between. Germline loops: CDR1 DFQATT, CDR2 SNEGSKA (reference sequence). With a J-beta primer mix and a sample-barcoded 5' primer, a second PCR ran roughly 6 to 11 cycles. With 12 random nucleotides, a template-switch adaptor tagged each individual cDNA molecule. TCRdb analysed the 5' RACE reads with MiXCR anew, one entry per CDR3 protein. Of more than 650,000 distinct CDR3 sequences listed, 53% are singletons. The specimen sequenced was blood. This receptor was obtained from an elderly man in good health. The chain employs TRBV20-1 and TRBJ2-4; D is undetermined. Here the CDR3 reads CSARVELAKNIQYF. As DNA, the CDR3 is TGCAGTGCTAGAGTGGAGCTAGCCAAAAACATTCAGTACTTC.